The 10 T cell receptor beta chains below all came from one sample that was sequenced in a study of control samples from healthy donors and cancer patients (dated by TCRdb to 2018 to 2020). Library preparation employed the immunoSEQ multiplex PCR assay. TCRdb obtained this table from immuneACCESS and retained in-frame rearrangements with V and J assigned. These tables miss some clones; where compared with another copy, unresolved V genes account for less than half of the shortfall, and the remainder is unexplained. The sample profile shows 150,000 to 200,000 clones; just under 95% of them were found once. The leading ten clones occupy around 8% of the sample. The sequencing sample was made of blood. These TCRs come from a woman between 40 and 50 years old in good health.

This clone came up once. This sequence joins TRBV30 and TRBJ1-2; D gene unclear. The germline gives CDR1 GTSNPN, CDR2 SVGIG (reference sequence). The CDR3 is made up of 15 amino acids. Trimming shortened V by 2 bases and J by 0 bases, and 13 bases separated the two germline ends. CDR3 region: CAWSSPPVPNYGYTF. The CDR3 region has the DNA TGTGCCTGGAGTTCTCCCCCCGTGCCTAACTATGGCTACACCTTC.

The chain joins TRBV6-5 to TRBJ2-6; weak D call: TRBD2 (6 bases). The germline V and J ends were trimmed by 0 bases and 4 bases, with 10 bases remaining between them. Germline CDR1 and CDR2: MNHEY and SVGAGI. The CDR3 is 16 residues long. CDR3 region: CASSYSGGSGANVLTF. The CDR3 DNA reads as TGTGCCAGCAGTTACTCGGGGGGTTCCGGGGCCAACGTCCTGACTTTC.

The genes are TRBV4-1 and TRBJ2-5, with D hard to call. V was trimmed by 1 base and J by 9 bases, leaving 12 bases between them. CDR1 MGHRA and CDR2 YSYEKL come from the germline V gene. The CDR3 length is 13 residues. The CDR3 DNA reads TGCGCCAGCAGCCAAGGGATGGGAAAGGCCCAGTACTTC. Translating gives CASSQGMGKAQYF.

This clone was seen only once. The rearrangement uses TRBV7-2 and TRBJ1-6; D is ambiguous. Per germline, CDR1 SGHTA and CDR2 FQGNSA. Trimming took 5 bases from V and 7 from J, leaving 12 bases between them. CDR3 size: 14 residues. This CDR3 reads CASSPLLSNSPLHF. CDR3 bases: TGTGCCAGCAGCCCTCTACTGTCAAATTCACCCCTCCACTTT.

The chain carries TRBV10-2 and TRBJ1-2; the D gene is possibly TRBD1 (5 bases). CDR1 and CDR2 from the germline V gene are WSHSY and SAAADI. This CDR3 contains 13 residues. Trimming cost V 7 bases and J 4 bases, with 13 bases left between them. CDR3 DNA: TGCGCCAGCACCGTGGGGCCGGCCTATGGCTACACCTTC. Protein sequence: CASTVGPAYGYTF.

The gene calls are TRBV7-2 and TRBJ2-5; 9 nucleotides align to TRBD1. CDR3 length: 13 residues. V trimming: 0 bases; J trimming: 8 bases; junction bases outside the gene matches: 1. Germline V gene sequence: CDR1 SGHTA, CDR2 FQGNSA. CDR3 sequence: CASSLATGGTQYF. Here the CDR3 DNA reads TGTGCCAGCAGCTTAGCGACAGGGGGTACCCAGTACTTC.

The genes are TRBV5-1 and TRBJ1-1, with D unclear. The germline V gene encodes CDR1 SGHRS and CDR2 YFSETQ. The ends were cut back, 4 bases at V and 1 base at J, with 8 bases in the middle. The CDR3 spans 13 residues. For the CDR3, the DNA is TGCGCCAGCAGCACGGACGGGAACACTGAAGCTTTCTTT. This sequence encodes CASSTDGNTEAFF.

The chain combines TRBV27 with TRBJ1-5; 8 bases map to TRBD1. Germline V lookup: CDR1 MNHEY, CDR2 SMNVEV (reference sequence). The trim removed 5 bases at V and 9 bases at J, leaving 15 bases unmatched. CDR3 size: 16 residues. CDR3 region: CASSLNSGGNRRPQHF. The CDR3 region has the DNA TGTGCCAGCAGTCTCAACTCAGGGGGCAATAGGAGGCCCCAGCATTTT.

J is TRBJ1-2 and V is TRBV9; 9 positions agree with TRBD1. With 1 base clipped from V and 3 bases from J, the junction kept 4 bases outside the gene matches. The germline V gene has CDR1 SGDLS and CDR2 YYNGEE. The CDR3 totals 15 residues. Here the CDR3 reads CASSVLDRGYYGYTF. The DNA for the CDR3 is TGTGCCAGCAGCGTACTCGACAGGGGGTACTATGGCTACACCTTC.

The V gene is TRBV19, the J gene TRBJ1-2; perhaps TRBD1 as D (5 bases). Deletions cut 10 bases from V and 8 bases from J, with 20 bases between. Germline CDR1 LNHDA, CDR2 SQIVND (reference sequence). The CDR3 runs to 13 residues. The CDR3 here is CATRQGVRWGYTF. DNA of the CDR3: TGTGCCACCCGTCAAGGGGTTCGTTGGGGCTACACCTTC.